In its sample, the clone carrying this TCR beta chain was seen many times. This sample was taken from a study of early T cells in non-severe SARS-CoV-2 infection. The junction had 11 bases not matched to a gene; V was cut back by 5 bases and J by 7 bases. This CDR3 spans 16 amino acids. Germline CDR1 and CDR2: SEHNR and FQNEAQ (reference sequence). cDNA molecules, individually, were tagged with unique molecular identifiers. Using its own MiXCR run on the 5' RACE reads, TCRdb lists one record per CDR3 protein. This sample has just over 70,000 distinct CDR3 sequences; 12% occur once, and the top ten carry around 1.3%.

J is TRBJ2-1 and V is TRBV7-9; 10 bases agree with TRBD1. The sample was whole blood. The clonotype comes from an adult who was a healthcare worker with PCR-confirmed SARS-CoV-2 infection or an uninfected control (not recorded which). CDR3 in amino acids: CASSPPGTGESNEQFF. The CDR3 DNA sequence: TGTGCCAGCAGCCCCCCGGGGACAGGGGAAAGTAATGAGCAGTTCTTC.